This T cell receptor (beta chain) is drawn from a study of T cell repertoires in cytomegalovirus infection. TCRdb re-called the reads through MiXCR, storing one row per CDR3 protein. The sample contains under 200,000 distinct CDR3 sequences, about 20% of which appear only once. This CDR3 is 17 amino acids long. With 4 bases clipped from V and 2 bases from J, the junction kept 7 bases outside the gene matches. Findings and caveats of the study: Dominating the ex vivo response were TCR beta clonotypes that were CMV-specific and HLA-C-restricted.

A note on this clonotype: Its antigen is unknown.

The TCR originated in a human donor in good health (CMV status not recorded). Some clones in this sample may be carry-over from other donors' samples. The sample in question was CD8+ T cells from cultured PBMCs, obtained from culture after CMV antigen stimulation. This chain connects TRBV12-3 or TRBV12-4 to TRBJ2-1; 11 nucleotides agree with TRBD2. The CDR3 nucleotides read TGTGCCAGCAGTTCCTTAACTAGCGGGGGCACCTACAATGAGCAGTTCTTC. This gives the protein CASSSLTSGGTYNEQFF.